This T cell receptor (beta chain) was found in a study of radiotherapy plus CTLA-4 blockade in lung cancer. Study details: Objective response rate was 15% to 20%; disease control rate, approximately 33%. Whole-study findings and limits: Response, reportedly, was best predicted by interferon-beta along with early blood T cell clone dynamics. Clones derived from tumor TCRs expanded in blood after radiotherapy plus ipilimumab.

TCRdb's copy holds only in-frame clones and misses some; the assay was immunoSEQ multiplex PCR. The sample includes around 38,000 clones, about 86% of them seen just once. Patients in the study, people with chemo-refractory metastatic non-small-cell lung cancer, received focal radiation plus ipilimumab CTLA-4 blockade. As to this clone: Its antigen is as yet unknown.

The material was peripheral blood, obtained from a patient treated with radiotherapy plus ipilimumab. This sequence originates from a human donor with non-small cell lung cancer whose response to radiotherapy plus ipilimumab could not be evaluated.

DNA for the CDR3: TGCGCCAGCAGCCAAGGGGGCAGGGGCTCCTACGAGCAGTACTTC. It is translated as CASSQGGRGSYEQYF. The rearrangement joins TRBV4-1 to TRBJ2-7; possibly TRBD1 for D (6 bases). The CDR3 consists of 15 residues. Per germline, CDR1 MGHRA and CDR2 YSYEKL. V lost 1 base and J 0 bases, leaving 10 bases between the germline ends.